Ten or more counts support the clone carrying this TCR beta chain. Its antigen remains unknown. This record comes from a study of human T cells and chemical hapten exposure. Across the whole study: All through the roughly 23-week study, the scalp of each patient received diphenylcyclopropenone doses weekly. Findings and caveats of the study: In comparison with controls, expanded TCRs gave rise to a significantly larger number of large CDR3 similarity clusters.

Individual cDNA molecules each carried unique molecular identifiers attached by the library. TCRdb ran MiXCR on the RACE reads and lists one entry per CDR3 protein. This sample yields hundreds of thousands of distinct CDR3 sequences, of which about 6% are seen a single time; about 5% belongs to the top ten. Specified time point: patch test 2, 6 weeks after DPC sensitization. The treatment is: therapeutic diphenylcyclopropenone sensitization with weekly scalp DPC. The clonotype was recovered from a young woman with alopecia areata. Some clones in this sample may be carry-over from other donors' samples. The sample in question was whole blood, obtained in connection with sensitization to the hapten diphenylcyclopropenone (DPC).

For the CDR3, the DNA is TGTGCCAGCAGTCGCCCACTCGGGACAGCTAACAATCAGCCCCAGCATTTT. Translating it yields CASSRPLGTANNQPQHF. The chain recombines TRBV12-3 or TRBV12-4 with TRBJ1-5; 7 nucleotides align to TRBD1. Trimming removed 5 bases from V and 3 bases from J; junction bases left unmatched: 13. CDR3 length: 17 amino acids.